The 27 T cell receptor beta chains below all came from one sample that was sequenced in a study of T cell responses to AZD1222 COVID-19 vaccine. The protocol was immunoSEQ multiplex PCR, while the TCRdb copy is restricted to in-frame clones and leaves out a portion. This sample carries some 170,000 clones, around 94% of them seen once, and the ten largest clones take roughly 5.5%. Sequenced here: peripheral blood, sampled 28 days after the second AZD1222 dose. These TCRs come from an adult who received the AZD1222 COVID-19 vaccine.

The chain combines TRBV19 with TRBJ1-5; D is unresolved. CDR1 is LNHDA and CDR2 is SQIVND in the germline V gene (reference sequence). This CDR3 has 13 residues. V lost 5 bases and J lost 3, with 8 bases in between. The CDR3 loop reads CASSLVNNQPQHF. The CDR3 DNA reads TGTGCCAGTAGTCTGGTAAACAATCAGCCCCAGCATTTT. The variable domain in full, with the rest retrieved from reference TRBV19 and TRBJ1-5, is DGGITQSPKYLFRKEGQNVTLSCEQNLNHDAMYWYRQDPGQGLRLIYYSQIVNDFQKGDIAEGYSVSREKKESFPLTVTSAQKNPTAFYLCASSLVNNQPQHFGDGTRLSIL.

The chain recombines TRBV6-5 with TRBJ2-7; possibly TRBD1 for D (6 bases). Germline CDR1 MNHEY, CDR2 SVGAGI. The CDR3 loop spans 14 amino acids. The V end lost 8 bases, the J end lost 0 bases, and 14 bases lay between the germline ends. For the CDR3, the DNA is TGTGCCAGCGCCCCCGACAGGTACTCCTACGAGCAGTACTTC. Encoded protein: CASAPDRYSYEQYF.

The chain carries TRBV11-2 and TRBJ2-3; weak D call: TRBD2 (6 bases). Trimming shortened V by 6 bases and J by 5 bases, and 15 bases separated the two germline ends. CDR1 is SGHAT, CDR2 FQNNGV, per germline. The CDR3 has 14 residues. Here the CDR3 DNA reads TGTGCCAGCAGACGACCCGGGACTGGAGATACGCAGTATTTT. Translation: CASRRPGTGDTQYF.

This chain connects TRBV4-1 to TRBJ1-2; tentative D call: TRBD1 (6 bases). CDR1 is MGHRA and CDR2 is YSYEKL in the germline V gene. CDR3 length equals 13 residues. V lost 3 bases and J 4 bases, leaving 9 bases between the germline ends. CDR3 nucleotide sequence: TGCGCCAGCAGCCAGATGGACAGCTATGGCTACACCTTC. It translates to CASSQMDSYGYTF.

The chain carries TRBV7-8 and TRBJ2-3; the match to TRBD2 covers 13 bases. This CDR3 contains 16 residues. V gave up 4 bases and J gave up 4 bases; unmatched junction bases: 5. The germline gives CDR1 SGHVS, CDR2 FQNEAQ. This chain's CDR3 is CASSSRTSGSADTQYF. CDR3 nucleotides: TGTGCCAGCAGCTCAAGGACTAGCGGGAGCGCAGATACGCAGTATTTT. The whole variable domain, remainder taken from reference TRBV7-8 and TRBJ2-3, is GAGVSQSPRYKVAKRGQDVALRCDPISGHVSLFWYQQALGQGPEFLTYFQNEAQLDKSGLPSDRFFAERPEGSVSTLKIQRTQQEDSAVYLCASSSRTSGSADTQYFGPGTRLTVL.

The chain is built from TRBV5-6 and TRBJ1-2; D gene uncertain. The V end was cut by 4 bases, the J end by 3 bases, with 13 bases between. The CDR3 spans 14 residues. Germline values: CDR1 SGHDT, CDR2 YYEEEE. In DNA form, the CDR3 reads TGTGCCAGCAGCCTGAACGGGAGGGACTATGGCTACACCTTC. Translated: CASSLNGRDYGYTF. Complete variable domain (other parts from reference TRBV5-6 and TRBJ1-2): DAGVTQSPTHLIKTRGQQVTLRCSPKSGHDTVSWYQQALGQGPQFIFQYYEEEERQRGNFPDRFSGHQFPNYSSELNVNALLLGDSALYLCASSLNGRDYGYTFGSGTRLTVV.

The chain has TRBV28 and TRBJ1-5; possible D gene TRBD1, 5 bases. The CDR3 covers 15 residues. V dropped 3 bases and J dropped 4 bases, with 13 bases sitting between them. The germline V gene encodes CDR1 MDHEN and CDR2 SYDVKM. The CDR3 reads CASSFTGARNQPQHF. In DNA form, the CDR3 reads TGTGCCAGCAGTTTCACCGGGGCGAGGAATCAGCCCCAGCATTTT.

V gene TRBV3-1 (or the pseudogene TRBV3-2) combines with J gene TRBJ1-5; perhaps TRBD1 as D (5 bases). The V end lost 1 base, the J end lost 9 bases, and 10 bases lay between the germline ends. Germline V gene sequence: CDR1 LGHDT, CDR2 YNNKEL (reference sequence). This CDR3 spans 13 amino acids. The CDR3 nucleotides are TGTGCCAGCAGCCAAGCCCCAGGGCGGCCCCAGCATTTT. The encoded protein is CASSQAPGRPQHF.

The chain's CDR3 is CAWSYTGNPGQPQHF. The CDR3 DNA follows: TGTGCCTGGAGCTACACCGGGAACCCCGGTCAGCCCCAGCATTTT. The chain has TRBV30 and TRBJ1-5; D remains unclear. This CDR3 contains 15 residues. Looked up from germline, CDR1 is GTSNPN and CDR2 is SVGIG (reference sequence). The V gene lost 3 bases and the J gene lost 6 bases, with 18 bases spanning the gap.

This clone was picked up one time. The V call is TRBV6-5, the J call TRBJ1-4; D remains unclear. V lost 5 bases, J lost 1 base, and 5 bases lay in between. The CDR3 covers 13 residues. CDR1 MNHEY and CDR2 SVGAGI come from the germline V gene. The CDR3 nucleotides read TGTGCCAGCAGTCGAGAAACTAATGAAAAACTGTTTTTT. It codes for CASSRETNEKLFF.

The chain is built from TRBV6-2 or TRBV6-3 and TRBJ2-7; D gene ambiguous. Germline CDR1 is MNHEY and CDR2 is SVGEGT. Trimming took off 6 bases at V and 5 bases at J, with 11 bases between the two ends. The CDR3 consists of 12 residues. The CDR3 DNA reads TGTGCCAGCAGCCCCCCGGTGGACGAGCAGTACTTC. Its translation: CASSPPVDEQYF.

The chain couples TRBV27 to TRBJ2-7; possible D gene TRBD1, 8 bases. With 10 bases removed from V and 1 base from J, the gap between germline ends came to 20 bases. CDR3 length equals 15 residues. The germline V gene encodes CDR1 MNHEY and CDR2 SMNVEV (reference sequence). CDR3 coding DNA: TGTGCCACCTGGACAGGGAGGGGTTTATCCTACGAGCAGTACTTC. Protein: CATWTGRGLSYEQYF.

The chain is built from TRBV27 and TRBJ2-7; TRBD1 agrees at 9 bases. The CDR3 totals 13 residues. Trimming at V came to 4 bases and at J to 4 bases, leaving 2 bases not matched to a gene. Germline loops: CDR1 MNHEY, CDR2 SMNVEV (reference sequence). The CDR3: CASSWDRVYEQYF. CDR3 DNA sequence: TGTGCCAGCAGTTGGGACAGGGTGTACGAGCAGTACTTC.

This clone was counted a few times. The chain carries TRBV7-2 and TRBJ2-1; perhaps TRBD2 as D (5 bases). The length of the CDR3 is 17 residues. V was pared by 5 bases and J by 4 bases, with 21 bases between. The V gene's germline CDR1 is SGHTA and CDR2 FQGNSA. The CDR3 region is CASSPGWGVNQYNEQFF. CDR3 in DNA: TGTGCCAGCAGCCCCGGCTGGGGAGTTAACCAATACAATGAGCAGTTCTTC.

This clone was observed once. This sequence joins TRBV18 and TRBJ2-7; D may be TRBD1 (6 bases). Germline V gene sequence: CDR1 KGHSH, CDR2 LQKENI. V was shortened by 4 bases and J by 5 bases, with 21 bases between the two germline ends. The CDR3 sequence is 16 residues long. The CDR3 DNA sequence: TGTGCCAGCTCACGCGAGCCGGGACAATCACGACACGAGCAGTACTTC. Residues: CASSREPGQSRHEQYF.

Turning to this clone: Other DNA sequences of this sample code for an identical CDR3. This chain links TRBV7-9 with TRBJ2-5; D is unclear. In germline, CDR1 is SEHNR, CDR2 FQNEAQ (reference sequence). V lost 4 bases to trimming and J lost 2 bases, with 2 bases between them. The CDR3 spans 11 residues. CDR3 amino acids: CASSSQETQYF. The CDR3 coding sequence is TGTGCCAGCAGCTCTCAAGAGACCCAGTACTTC.

This sequence joins TRBV6-5 and TRBJ2-7; D tentatively reads TRBD1 or TRBD2 (5 bases each). CDR1 and CDR2 from the germline V gene are MNHEY and SVGAGI. With 2 bases removed from V and 5 bases from J, the gap between germline ends came to 13 bases. This CDR3 region has 14 residues. The CDR3 loop reads CASSYPGRTNEQYF. The DNA for the CDR3 is TGTGCCAGCAGTTACCCGGGACGGACCAACGAGCAGTACTTC.

This sequence joins TRBV2 and TRBJ2-7; D gene ambiguous. Germline CDR1 reads SNHLY; CDR2 reads FYNNEI. The CDR3 contains 14 residues. The V end was cut by 5 bases, the J end by 3 bases, with 14 bases between. The CDR3 region is CASSRASLDYEQYF. CDR3 sequence (DNA): TGTGCCAGCAGTCGGGCCTCCTTGGACTACGAGCAGTACTTC.

The chain's CDR3 is CAWSMGFEYEQYF. In DNA form, the CDR3 reads TGTGCCTGGAGTATGGGGTTCGAGTACGAGCAGTACTTC. This rearrangement joins TRBV30 to TRBJ2-7, with D hard to call. The germline V and J ends were trimmed by 2 bases and 4 bases, with 12 bases remaining between them. The length of the CDR3 is 13 residues. Germline V gene sequence: CDR1 GTSNPN, CDR2 SVGIG (reference sequence).

This chain joins TRBV27 and TRBJ2-5; weak D call: TRBD2 (6 bases). Germline V gives CDR1 MNHEY, CDR2 SMNVEV (reference sequence). V was clipped by 7 bases and J by 4 bases, with 19 bases between them. This CDR3 contains 15 residues. The CDR3 region is CASNPGPGVRETQYF. The CDR3 nucleotides read TGTGCCAGCAACCCCGGGCCGGGAGTAAGAGAGACCCAGTACTTC.

The chain uses TRBV12-5 and TRBJ1-2; 9 bases fit TRBD1. Trimming removed 0 bases from V and 2 bases from J; junction bases left unmatched: 10. The CDR3 has 18 residues. CDR1 LGHNT and CDR2 FRNRAP come from the germline V gene. The CDR3 DNA is TGTGCTAGTGGTTTGGTCCTGACAGGGGGACCCCCCAACTATGGCTACACCTTC. It yields the protein CASGLVLTGGPPNYGYTF.

The genes are TRBV6-2 or TRBV6-3 and TRBJ2-3; 8 bases align to TRBD1. J gave up 3 bases and V 5 bases, and 10 bases lay outside the gene matches. The V gene's germline CDR1 is MNHEY and CDR2 SVGEGT. The CDR3 is made up of 16 amino acids. The CDR3 loop is CASSRPGQGPTDTQYF. CDR3 nucleotides: TGTGCCAGCAGTCGACCTGGACAGGGACCTACAGATACGCAGTATTTT.

The DNA of the CDR3 is TGTGCCAGCAGCCAAGGACAGTTTAATGAAAAACTGTTTTTT. This codes for CASSQGQFNEKLFF. The V gene is TRBV11-2, the J gene TRBJ1-4; D is perhaps TRBD1 (6 bases). The V end lost 5 bases, the J end lost 4 bases, and 11 bases lay between the germline ends. The germline V gene has CDR1 SGHAT and CDR2 FQNNGV. The CDR3 has 14 residues.

The genes are TRBV3-1 (or the pseudogene TRBV3-2) and TRBJ1-3; D gene ambiguous. Deletions cut 0 bases from V and 2 bases from J, with 2 bases between. Per germline, CDR1 LGHDT and CDR2 YNNKEL (reference sequence). The CDR3 loop spans 13 amino acids. CDR3 sequence (DNA): TGTGCCAGCAGCCAAGAAACTGGAAACACCATATATTTT. The encoded protein is CASSQETGNTIYF.

There are a few counts of this clone. CDR3 in DNA: TGTGCCAGCACCGACTCAGGGGACTACGAGCAGTACTTC. Translation gives CASTDSGDYEQYF. V is TRBV28 and J is TRBJ2-7, with D possibly matching TRBD1 (6 bases). The ends were cut back, 7 bases at V and 3 bases at J, with 13 bases in the middle. Germline V CDR1 and CDR2: MDHEN, SYDVKM. The CDR3 is 13 residues long.

The rearrangement uses TRBV2 and TRBJ2-3; TRBD1 agrees at 7 bases. This CDR3 is 13 amino acids long. Per germline, CDR1 SNHLY and CDR2 FYNNEI. J gave up 3 bases and V 7 bases, and 4 bases lay outside the gene matches. The CDR3 reads CASKGRGTDTQYF. The CDR3 coding sequence is TGTGCCAGCAAAGGCAGGGGGACAGATACGCAGTATTTT.

This chain uses TRBV7-9 with TRBJ1-1; weak D call: TRBD1 (5 bases). The CDR3 totals 13 residues. Germline-derived CDR1 and CDR2 are SEHNR and FQNEAQ (reference sequence). The V gene lost 6 bases and the J gene lost 5 bases, with 13 bases spanning the gap. CDR3 residues: CASRPEGRTEAFF. The CDR3 nucleotides read TGTGCCAGCAGACCGGAGGGGAGGACTGAAGCTTTCTTT.